The sequence of this T cell receptor beta chain was determined in a study of T cells in localized non-small cell lung cancer. Produced via immunoSEQ multiplex PCR; TCRdb's table is partial and in-frame only. The sample has over 4,000 clones; about 25% are singletons. CDR1 and CDR2 from the germline V gene are KGHSH and LQKENI. The CDR3 runs 14 residues. Trimming took 2 bases from V and 1 from J, leaving 8 bases between them. This chain joins TRBV18 and TRBJ2-5; no reliable D call. This specimen consisted of lung tumor tissue, obtained before any cancer treatment. The source is a male donor older than 55 with stage I lung adenocarcinoma. The CDR3 loop is CASSPRRSQETQYF. Here the CDR3 DNA reads TGTGCCAGCTCACCAAGAAGGTCCCAAGAGACCCAGTACTTC.